These T cell receptor beta chains were read from a single sample in a study of beta chain features in type 1 diabetes. Using immunoSEQ multiplex PCR, the repertoire was profiled, and TCRdb retains in-frame clones only, with some absent. The table records about 320,000 clones, around 15% of them present only once. The sample was central memory CD4+ T cells from blood. These receptors were taken from a man aged 30 to 45 in good health. CDR3s include the opening cysteine and the closing phenylalanine or tryptophan. A D gene is named only where the DNA matches it firmly. The size of a clone is reported for some rows only, either as once, few or many, or as a class for expanded clones.

few,TRBV7-2,14,-,TRBJ2-4,TGTGCCAGCAGCTTAAACCGGGGTGGGGACATTCAGTACTTC,CASSLNRGGDIQYF
few,TRBV6-1,16,TRBD1,TRBJ2-7,TGTGCCAGCAGTGAAGCGGTCCCGGGACAGGGCTACGAGCAGTACTTC,CASSEAVPGQGYEQYF
few,TRBV5-1,12,TRBD1,TRBJ1-2,TGCGCCAGCAGCCGCGGGACAGACTTCTACACCTTC,CASSRGTDFYTF
-,TRBV7-2,15,-,TRBJ1-5,TGTGCCAGCAGTCCTTCAGGGGATGTCAATCAGCCCCAGCATTTT,CASSPSGDVNQPQHF
few,TRBV19,15,TRBD1,TRBJ1-1,TGTGCCAGTAGTATCACGACAGGGATGAACACTGAAGCTTTCTTT,CASSITTGMNTEAFF
many,TRBV2,14,TRBD2,TRBJ2-3,TGTGCCAGCCTGCGACTAGCGTCCCTAGCTACGCAGTATTTT,CASLRLASLATQYF
-,TRBV7-2,13,-,TRBJ2-3,TGTGCCAGCAGCTTAGGGCGTGAAAATACGCAGTATTTT,CASSLGRENTQYF
-,TRBV30,14,-,TRBJ2-5,TGTGCCTGCCCGAGGGCCGTGTCCTCTGAGACCCAGTACTTC,CACPRAVSSETQYF
-,TRBV7-2,14,-,TRBJ1-1,TGTGCCAGCAGCCCCGGGGTCCGGTCCTTTGAAGCTTTCTTT,CASSPGVRSFEAFF
few,TRBV11-3,14,TRBD1,TRBJ2-7,TGTGCCAGCAGCTTTACCGGGACAGTCGGAGTGCAGTACTTC,CASSFTGTVGVQYF
-,TRBV11-1,13,-,TRBJ2-1,TGTGCCAGCAGCCAGGACAGATCTAATGAGCAGTTCTTC,CASSQDRSNEQFF
-,TRBV11-2,15,-,TRBJ2-1,TGTGCCAGCAGCCCGAGGGACTCACCACACAATGAGCAGTTCTTC,CASSPRDSPHNEQFF
-,TRBV30,11,-,TRBJ1-1,TGTGCCTGGAGTGTATACCGCGAAGCTTTCTTT,CAWSVYREAFF
few,TRBV5-1,14,-,TRBJ2-5,TGCGCCAGCAGCTTGGCCGTAAATAGCGAGACCCAGTACTTC,CASSLAVNSETQYF
few,TRBV5-1,14,TRBD1,TRBJ1-1,TGCGCCAGCAGCTGGCGACAGGGGAGCACTGAAGCTTTCTTT,CASSWRQGSTEAFF
-,TRBV30,14,TRBD1,TRBJ1-1,TGTGCCTGGAGAGCAGGGGGCTGGGGCACTGAAGCTTTCTTT,CAWRAGGWGTEAFF
-,TRBV7-9,14,-,TRBJ2-5,TGTGCCAGCAGCTTGGCGGCATCAAAGGGGGAGCAGTACTTC,CASSLAASKGEQYF
-,TRBV7-2,14,-,TRBJ1-3,TGTGCCAGCAGCCACCGGGGCTCTGGAAACACCATATATTTT,CASSHRGSGNTIYF
few,TRBV5-1,18,TRBD2,TRBJ2-1,TGCGCCAGCAGCTTCCTTGGTACTAGCGGTATTTCCGTCAATGAGCAGTTCTTC,CASSFLGTSGISVNEQFF
-,TRBV7-8,13,-,TRBJ1-2,TGTGCCAGCAGCCTAGCTTCAGCCTATGGCTACACCTTC,CASSLASAYGYTF
few,TRBV6-5,14,TRBD1,TRBJ1-2,TGTGCCAGCAGTGCATTCCCCGGACAGGGAGCCCGTGCCTTC,CASSAFPGQGARAF
many,TRBV4-1,15,-,TRBJ1-6,TGCGCCAGCAGCCAAGATCATTCAGGGAGATCACCCCTCCACTTT,CASSQDHSGRSPLHF